The text below deals with one T cell receptor (beta chain). The antigen is not known. A junction boundary mismatches the germline segment, possibly from a read error. TCRdb's table, derived via immunoSEQ multiplex PCR, lists solely in-frame clones and lacks some. The sample carries 30,000 to 40,000 clones, 69% recorded once. This entry is derived from a study of cytotoxic CD8 clonotypes in ibrutinib-treated CLL. Turning to the study itself: Over 10 relapsed/refractory, approximately 15 treatment-naive; some 17 IGHV unmutated. Median treatment time before response sampling was 12 months, range 6 to 36.

The CDR3 consists of 14 residues. Germline loops: CDR1 MNHNS, CDR2 SASEGT. Findings and limits, study-wide: Clonality rose at ibrutinib response and fell back toward baseline at progression. Sustained-remission and progressing patients diverged in sampling times.

The chain combines TRBV6-1 with TRBJ2-2, with D perhaps TRBD2 (7 bases). Source: PBMCs, taken before ibrutinib treatment. The sequence was collected from a human donor with chronic lymphocytic leukemia. The CDR3 nucleotides read TGTGCCAGCAAGTGCGGGGGCGAACACCGGGGAGCTGTTTTT. Its translation: CASKCGGEHRGAVF.